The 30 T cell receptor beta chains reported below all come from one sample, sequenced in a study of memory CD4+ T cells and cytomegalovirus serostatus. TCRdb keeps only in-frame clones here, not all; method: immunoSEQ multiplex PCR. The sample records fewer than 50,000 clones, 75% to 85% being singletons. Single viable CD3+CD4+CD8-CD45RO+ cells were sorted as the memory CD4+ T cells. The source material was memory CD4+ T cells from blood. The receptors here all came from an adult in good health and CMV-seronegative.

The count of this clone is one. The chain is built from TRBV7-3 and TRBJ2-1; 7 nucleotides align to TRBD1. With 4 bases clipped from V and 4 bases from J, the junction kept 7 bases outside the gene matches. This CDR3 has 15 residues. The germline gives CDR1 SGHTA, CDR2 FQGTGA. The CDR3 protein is CASSSTGILYNEQFF. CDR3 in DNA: TGTGCCAGCAGCTCGACAGGGATACTTTACAATGAGCAGTTCTTC. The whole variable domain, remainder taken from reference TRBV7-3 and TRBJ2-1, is GAGVSQTPSNKVTEKGKYVELRCDPISGHTALYWYRQSLGQGPEFLIYFQGTGAADDSGLPNDRFFAVRPEGSVSTLKIQRTERGDSAVYLCASSSTGILYNEQFFGPGTRLTVL.

The chain's CDR3 is CASRQTSGQETQYF. The CDR3 region has the DNA TGTGCCAGCCGCCAAACTAGCGGACAAGAGACCCAGTACTTC. The rearrangement links TRBV10-3 to TRBJ2-5, with 8 positions matching TRBD2. The junction had 9 bases not matched to a gene; V was cut back by 10 bases and J by 2 bases. The germline V gene encodes CDR1 ENHRY and CDR2 SYGVKD. This CDR3 has 14 residues.

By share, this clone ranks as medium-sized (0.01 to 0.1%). CDR3 DNA sequence: TGTGCCATCGGGGCGGGGAGCGACTATGGCTACACCTTC. It encodes CAIGAGSDYGYTF. The V call is TRBV10-3, the J call TRBJ1-2; TRBD1 might be the D (5 bases). Germline V gene lookup returns CDR1 ENHRY and CDR2 SYGVKD. The V and J ends lost 8 bases and 3 bases respectively, with 13 bases between them. The CDR3 length is 13 residues.

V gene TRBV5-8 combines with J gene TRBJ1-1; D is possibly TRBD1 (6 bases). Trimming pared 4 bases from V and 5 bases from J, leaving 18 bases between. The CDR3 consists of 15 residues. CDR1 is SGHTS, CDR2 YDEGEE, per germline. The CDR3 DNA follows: TGTGCCAGCAGCGGACCGACAGGCCGGGGTACTGAAGCTTTCTTT. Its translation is CASSGPTGRGTEAFF. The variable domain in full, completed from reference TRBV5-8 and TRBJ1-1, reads EAGVTQSPTHLIKTRGQQATLRCSPISGHTSVYWYQQALGLGLQFLLWYDEGEERNRGNFPPRFSGRQFPNYSSELNVNALELEDSALYLCASSGPTGRGTEAFFGQGTRLTVV.

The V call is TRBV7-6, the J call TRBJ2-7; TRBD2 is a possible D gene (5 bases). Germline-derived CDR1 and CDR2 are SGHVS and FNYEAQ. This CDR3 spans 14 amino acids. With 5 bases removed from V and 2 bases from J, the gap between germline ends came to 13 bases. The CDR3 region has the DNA TGTGCCAGCAGCCCGGGAAAGTCCCCCTACGAGCAGTACTTC. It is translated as CASSPGKSPYEQYF.

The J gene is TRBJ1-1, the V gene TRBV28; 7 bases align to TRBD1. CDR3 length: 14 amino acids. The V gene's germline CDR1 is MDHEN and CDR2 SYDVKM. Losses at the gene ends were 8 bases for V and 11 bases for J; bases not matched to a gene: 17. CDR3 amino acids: CASRIGVRDSWAFF. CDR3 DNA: TGTGCCAGCCGGATAGGCGTTAGGGACAGTTGGGCTTTCTTT. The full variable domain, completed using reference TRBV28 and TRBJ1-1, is DVKVTQSSRYLVKRTGEKVFLECVQDMDHENMFWYRQDPGLGLRLIYFSYDVKMKEKGDIPEGYSVSREKKERFSLILESASTNQTSMYLCASRIGVRDSWAFFGQGTRLTVV.

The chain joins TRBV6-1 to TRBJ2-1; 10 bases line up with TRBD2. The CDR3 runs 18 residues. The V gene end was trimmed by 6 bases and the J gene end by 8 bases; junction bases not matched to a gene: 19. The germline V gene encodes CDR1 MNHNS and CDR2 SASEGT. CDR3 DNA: TGTGCCAGCAGGGAACACGGGGGCGTTAGCGGGAGGAAGGATGAGCAGTTCTTC. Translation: CASREHGGVSGRKDEQFF.

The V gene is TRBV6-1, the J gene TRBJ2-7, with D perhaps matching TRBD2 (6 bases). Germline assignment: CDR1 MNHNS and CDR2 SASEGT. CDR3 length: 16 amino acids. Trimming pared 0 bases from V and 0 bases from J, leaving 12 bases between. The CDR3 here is CASSEAFGGSSYEQYF. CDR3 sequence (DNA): TGTGCCAGCAGTGAAGCGTTCGGAGGGAGCTCCTACGAGCAGTACTTC.

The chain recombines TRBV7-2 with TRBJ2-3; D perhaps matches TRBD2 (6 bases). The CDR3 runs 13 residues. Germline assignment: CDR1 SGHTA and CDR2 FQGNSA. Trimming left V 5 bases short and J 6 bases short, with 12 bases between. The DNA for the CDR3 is TGTGCCAGCAGCCCCGGAGGGTCTGATACGCAGTATTTT. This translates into CASSPGGSDTQYF.

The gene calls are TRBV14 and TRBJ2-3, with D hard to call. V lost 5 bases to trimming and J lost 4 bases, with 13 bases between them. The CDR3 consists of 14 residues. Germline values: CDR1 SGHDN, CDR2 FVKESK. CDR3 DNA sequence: TGTGCCAGCAGCAAGGCCCTCCCATCAGATACGCAGTATTTT. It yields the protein CASSKALPSDTQYF. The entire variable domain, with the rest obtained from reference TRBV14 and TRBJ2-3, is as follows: EAGVTQFPSHSVIEKGQTVTLRCDPISGHDNLYWYRRVMGKEIKFLLHFVKESKQDESGMPNNRFLAERTGGTYSTLKVQPAELEDSGVYFCASSKALPSDTQYFGPGTRLTVL.

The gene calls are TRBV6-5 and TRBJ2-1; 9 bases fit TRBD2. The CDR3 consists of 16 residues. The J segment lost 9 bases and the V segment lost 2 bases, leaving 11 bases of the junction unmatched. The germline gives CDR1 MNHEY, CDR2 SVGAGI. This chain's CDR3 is CASSYPSVAGAVEQFF. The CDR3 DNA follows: TGTGCCAGCAGTTACCCATCCGTAGCGGGAGCTGTTGAGCAGTTCTTC.

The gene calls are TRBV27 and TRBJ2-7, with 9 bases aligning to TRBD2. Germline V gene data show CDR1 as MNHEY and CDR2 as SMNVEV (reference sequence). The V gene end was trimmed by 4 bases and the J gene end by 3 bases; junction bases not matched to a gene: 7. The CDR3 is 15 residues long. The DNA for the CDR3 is TGTGCCAGCAGTTACGTAGCGGGGGAAGACTACGAGCAGTACTTC. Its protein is CASSYVAGEDYEQYF.

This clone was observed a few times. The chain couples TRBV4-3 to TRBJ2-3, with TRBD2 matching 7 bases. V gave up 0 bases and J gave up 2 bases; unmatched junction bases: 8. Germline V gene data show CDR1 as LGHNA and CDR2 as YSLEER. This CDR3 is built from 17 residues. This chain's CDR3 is CASSQELAGDFTDTQYF. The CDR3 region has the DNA TGCGCCAGCAGCCAAGAGTTGGCGGGAGACTTCACAGATACGCAGTATTTT.

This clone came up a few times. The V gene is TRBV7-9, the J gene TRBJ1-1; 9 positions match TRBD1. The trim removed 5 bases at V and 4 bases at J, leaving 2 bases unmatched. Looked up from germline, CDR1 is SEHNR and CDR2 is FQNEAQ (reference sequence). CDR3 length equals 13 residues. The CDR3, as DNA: TGTGCCAGCAGCCTGACAGGGGGCACTGAAGCTTTCTTT. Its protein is CASSLTGGTEAFF.

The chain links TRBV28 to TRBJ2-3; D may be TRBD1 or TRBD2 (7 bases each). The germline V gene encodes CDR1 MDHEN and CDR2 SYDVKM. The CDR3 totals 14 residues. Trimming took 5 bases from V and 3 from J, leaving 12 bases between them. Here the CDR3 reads CASSGQGGTDTQYF. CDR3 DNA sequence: TGTGCCAGCAGTGGTCAGGGGGGGACAGATACGCAGTATTTT.

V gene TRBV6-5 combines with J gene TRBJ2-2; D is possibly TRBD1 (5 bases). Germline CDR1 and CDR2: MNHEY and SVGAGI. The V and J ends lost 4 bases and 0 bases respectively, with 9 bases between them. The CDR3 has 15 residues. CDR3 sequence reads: CASSSRVSNTGELFF. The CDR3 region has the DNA TGTGCCAGCAGTTCCAGGGTTTCGAACACCGGGGAGCTGTTTTTT.

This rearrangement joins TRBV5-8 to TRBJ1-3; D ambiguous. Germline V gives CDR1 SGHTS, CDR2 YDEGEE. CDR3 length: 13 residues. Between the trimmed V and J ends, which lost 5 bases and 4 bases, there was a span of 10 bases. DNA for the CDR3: TGTGCCAGCAGTTTTTCAGTCGGAAACACCATATATTTT. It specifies CASSFSVGNTIYF. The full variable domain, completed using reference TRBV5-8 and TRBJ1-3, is EAGVTQSPTHLIKTRGQQATLRCSPISGHTSVYWYQQALGLGLQFLLWYDEGEERNRGNFPPRFSGRQFPNYSSELNVNALELEDSALYLCASSFSVGNTIYFGEGSWLTVV.

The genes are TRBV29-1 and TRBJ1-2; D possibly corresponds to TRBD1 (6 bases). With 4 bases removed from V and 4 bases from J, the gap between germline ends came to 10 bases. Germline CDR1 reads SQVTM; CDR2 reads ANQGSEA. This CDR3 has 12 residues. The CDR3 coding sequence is TGCAGCGTTGGGCAGGACAGCTATGGCTACACCTTC. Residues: CSVGQDSYGYTF.

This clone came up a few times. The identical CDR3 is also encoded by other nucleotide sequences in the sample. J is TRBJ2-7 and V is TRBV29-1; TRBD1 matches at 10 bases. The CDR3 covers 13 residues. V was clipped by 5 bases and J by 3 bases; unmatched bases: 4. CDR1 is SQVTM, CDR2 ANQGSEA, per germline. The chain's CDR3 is CSVRTGGFYEQYF. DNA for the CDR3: TGCAGCGTTAGGACAGGGGGATTCTACGAGCAGTACTTC.

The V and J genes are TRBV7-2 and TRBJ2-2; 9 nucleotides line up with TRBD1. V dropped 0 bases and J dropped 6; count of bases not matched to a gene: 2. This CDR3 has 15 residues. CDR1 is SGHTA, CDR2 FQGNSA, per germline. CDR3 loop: CASSLATGGAGELFF. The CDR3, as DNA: TGTGCCAGCAGCTTAGCAACAGGGGGCGCCGGGGAGCTGTTTTTT.

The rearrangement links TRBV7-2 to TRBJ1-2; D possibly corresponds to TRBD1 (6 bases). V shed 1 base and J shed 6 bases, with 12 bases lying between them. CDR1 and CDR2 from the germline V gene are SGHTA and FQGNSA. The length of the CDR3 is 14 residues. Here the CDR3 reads CASSLETGLDGYTF. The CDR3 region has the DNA TGTGCCAGCAGCTTAGAAACAGGGCTGGATGGCTACACCTTC. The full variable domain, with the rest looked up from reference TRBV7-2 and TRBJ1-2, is GAGVSQSPSNKVTEKGKDVELRCDPISGHTALYWYRQSLGQGLEFLIYFQGNSAPDKSGLPSDRFSAERTGGSVSTLTIQRTQQEDSAVYLCASSLETGLDGYTFGSGTRLTVV.

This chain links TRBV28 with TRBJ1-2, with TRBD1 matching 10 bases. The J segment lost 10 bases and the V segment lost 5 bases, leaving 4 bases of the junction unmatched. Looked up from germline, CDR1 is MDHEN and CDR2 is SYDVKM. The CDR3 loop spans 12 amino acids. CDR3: CASSRTGGFYTF. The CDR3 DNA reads TGTGCCAGCAGTCGGACAGGGGGGTTCTACACCTTC.

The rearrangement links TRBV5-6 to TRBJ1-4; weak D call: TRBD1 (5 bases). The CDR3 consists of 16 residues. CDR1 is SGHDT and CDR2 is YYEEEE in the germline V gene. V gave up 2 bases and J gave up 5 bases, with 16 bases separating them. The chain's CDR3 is CASSFGTGTVNEKLFF. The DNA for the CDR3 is TGTGCCAGCAGCTTCGGAACCGGGACGGTCAATGAAAAACTGTTTTTT.

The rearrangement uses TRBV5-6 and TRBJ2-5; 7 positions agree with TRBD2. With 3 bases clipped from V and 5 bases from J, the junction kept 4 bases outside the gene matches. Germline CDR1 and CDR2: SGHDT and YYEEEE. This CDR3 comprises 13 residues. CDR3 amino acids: CASSYLAEETQYF. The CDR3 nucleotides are TGTGCCAGCAGCTACCTAGCGGAGGAGACCCAGTACTTC.

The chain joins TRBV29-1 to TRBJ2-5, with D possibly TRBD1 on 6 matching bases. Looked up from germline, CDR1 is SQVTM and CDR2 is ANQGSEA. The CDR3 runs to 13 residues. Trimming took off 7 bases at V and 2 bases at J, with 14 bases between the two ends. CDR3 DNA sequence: TGCAGCGCGAGGGGGAATCAACAAGAGACCCAGTACTTC. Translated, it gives CSARGNQQETQYF.

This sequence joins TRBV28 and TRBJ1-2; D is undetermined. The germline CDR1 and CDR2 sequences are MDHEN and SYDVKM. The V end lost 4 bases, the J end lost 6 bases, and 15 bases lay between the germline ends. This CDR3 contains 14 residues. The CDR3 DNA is TGTGCCAGCAGTTCGGTCCCGAGCCTTAATGGCTACACCTTC. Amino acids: CASSSVPSLNGYTF.

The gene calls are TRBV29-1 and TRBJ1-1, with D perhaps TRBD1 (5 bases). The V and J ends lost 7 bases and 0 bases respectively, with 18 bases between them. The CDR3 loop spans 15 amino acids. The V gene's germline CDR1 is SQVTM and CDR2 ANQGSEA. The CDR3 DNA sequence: TGCAGCGCCCGGAGTGGTTGGGGCATGAACACTGAAGCTTTCTTT. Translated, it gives CSARSGWGMNTEAFF.

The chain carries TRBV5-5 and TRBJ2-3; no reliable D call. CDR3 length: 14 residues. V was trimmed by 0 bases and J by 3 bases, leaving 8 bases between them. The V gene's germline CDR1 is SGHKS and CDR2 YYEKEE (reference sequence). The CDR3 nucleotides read TGTGCCAGCAGCTTGGTGGGTCCAACAGATACGCAGTATTTT. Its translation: CASSLVGPTDTQYF.

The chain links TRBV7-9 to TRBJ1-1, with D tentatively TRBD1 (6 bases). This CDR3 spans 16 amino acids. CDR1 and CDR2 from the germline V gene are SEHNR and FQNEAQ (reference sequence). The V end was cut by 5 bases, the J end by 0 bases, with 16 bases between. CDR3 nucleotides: TGTGCCAGCAGCCCACCGGACAGCGATATGAACACTGAAGCTTTCTTT. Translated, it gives CASSPPDSDMNTEAFF.

The CDR3 DNA follows: TGTGCCAGCTTAGAGGGCGCCACAGATACGCAGTATTTT. It codes for CASLEGATDTQYF. The rearrangement uses TRBV7-9 and TRBJ2-3, with D possibly matching TRBD2 (5 bases). The germline V and J ends were trimmed by 8 bases and 2 bases, with 11 bases remaining between them. This CDR3 has 13 residues. The germline CDR1 and CDR2 sequences are SEHNR and FQNEAQ (reference sequence).